Given below is one T cell receptor (beta chain) in context. Its antigen is undetermined. Time point here: blood 4 weeks post-SBRT, at nephrectomy. The treatment was: 15 Gy SBRT to primary tumor, nephrectomy 4 weeks later. Nephrectomy followed 15 Gy stereotactic body radiation by 4 weeks. This specimen belongs to a study of radiation and T cells in renal cell carcinoma. Whole-study results and caveats: In blood, top tumor clones expanded by 2 weeks, shrinking by 4.

The data were produced by immunoSEQ multiplex PCR, yet TCRdb's version contains in-frame clones alone and is incomplete. The sample lists around 140,000 clones; approximately 86% were seen once. The germline gives CDR1 SGHAT, CDR2 FQNNGV. The CDR3 runs 15 residues. V dropped 7 bases and J dropped 4; count of bases not matched to a gene: 7. The TCR was taken from a woman aged 50 to 65 with renal cell carcinoma. Here the sequenced sample was blood, taken from a patient whose treatment included radiotherapy and nephrectomy. The chain recombines TRBV11-2 with TRBJ2-2; 9 positions match TRBD1. The CDR3 nucleotides are TGTGCCAGCATCGAACAGGGGGCGGGCACCGGGGAGCTGTTTTTT. The encoded protein is CASIEQGAGTGELFF. The full variable domain, completed using reference TRBV11-2 and TRBJ2-2, is EAGVAQSPRYKIIEKRQSVAFWCNPISGHATLYWYQQILGQGPKLLIQFQNNGVVDDSQLPKDRFSAERLKGVDSTLKIQPAKLEDSAVYLCASIEQGAGTGELFFGEGSRLTVL.